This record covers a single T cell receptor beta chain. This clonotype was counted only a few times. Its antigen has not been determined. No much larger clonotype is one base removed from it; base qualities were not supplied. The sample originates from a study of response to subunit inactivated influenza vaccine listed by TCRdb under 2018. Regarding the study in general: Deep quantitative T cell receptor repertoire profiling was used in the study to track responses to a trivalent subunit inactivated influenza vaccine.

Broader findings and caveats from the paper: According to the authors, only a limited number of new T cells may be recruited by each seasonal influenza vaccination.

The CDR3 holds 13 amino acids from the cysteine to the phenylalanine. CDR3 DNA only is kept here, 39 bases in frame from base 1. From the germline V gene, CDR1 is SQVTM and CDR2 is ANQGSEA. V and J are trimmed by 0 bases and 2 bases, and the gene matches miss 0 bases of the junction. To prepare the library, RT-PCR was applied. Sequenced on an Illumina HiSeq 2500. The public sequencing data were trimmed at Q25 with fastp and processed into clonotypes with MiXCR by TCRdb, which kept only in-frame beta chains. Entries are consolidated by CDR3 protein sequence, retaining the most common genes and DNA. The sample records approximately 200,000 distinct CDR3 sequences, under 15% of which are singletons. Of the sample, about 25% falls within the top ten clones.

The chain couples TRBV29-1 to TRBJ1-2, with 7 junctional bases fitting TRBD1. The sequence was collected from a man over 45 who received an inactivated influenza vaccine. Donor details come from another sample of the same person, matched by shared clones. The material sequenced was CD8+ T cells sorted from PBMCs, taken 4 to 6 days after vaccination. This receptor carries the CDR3 CSVEDRGNYGYTF. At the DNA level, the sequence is TGCAGCGTTGAAGACAGGGGGAACTATGGCTACACCTTC.